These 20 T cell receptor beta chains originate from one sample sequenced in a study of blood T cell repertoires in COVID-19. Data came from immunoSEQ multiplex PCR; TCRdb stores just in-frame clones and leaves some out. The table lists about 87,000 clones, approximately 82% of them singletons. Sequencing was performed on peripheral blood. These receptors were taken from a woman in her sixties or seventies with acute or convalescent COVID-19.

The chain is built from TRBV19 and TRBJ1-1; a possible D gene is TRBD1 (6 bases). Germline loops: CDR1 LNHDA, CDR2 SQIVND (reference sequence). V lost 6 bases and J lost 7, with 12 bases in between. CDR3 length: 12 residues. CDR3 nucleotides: TGTGCCAGTAGAAATACAGGGTATGAAGCTTTCTTT. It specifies CASRNTGYEAFF.

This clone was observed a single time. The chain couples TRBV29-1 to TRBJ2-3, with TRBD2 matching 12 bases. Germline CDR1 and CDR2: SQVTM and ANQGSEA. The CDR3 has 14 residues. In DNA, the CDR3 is TGCGGGATTCTAGCGGGGGGGTTCTCAGATACGCAGTATTTT. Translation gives CGILAGGFSDTQYF.

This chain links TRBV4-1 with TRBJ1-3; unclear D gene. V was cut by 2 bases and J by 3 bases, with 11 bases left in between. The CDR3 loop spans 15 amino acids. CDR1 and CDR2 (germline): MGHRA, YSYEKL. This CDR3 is CASSQQATYGNTIYF. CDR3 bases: TGCGCCAGCAGCCAACAGGCAACGTATGGAAACACCATATATTTT.

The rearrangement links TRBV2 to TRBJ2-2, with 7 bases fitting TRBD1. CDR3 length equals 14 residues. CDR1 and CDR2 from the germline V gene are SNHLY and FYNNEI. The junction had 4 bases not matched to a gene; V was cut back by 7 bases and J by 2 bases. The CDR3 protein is CASKGTANTGELFF. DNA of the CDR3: TGTGCCAGCAAAGGGACAGCAAACACCGGGGAGCTGTTTTTT.

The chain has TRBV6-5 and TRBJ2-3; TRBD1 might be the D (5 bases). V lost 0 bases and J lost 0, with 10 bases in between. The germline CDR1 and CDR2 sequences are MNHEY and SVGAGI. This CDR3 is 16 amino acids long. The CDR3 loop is CASSYSWTWSTDTQYF. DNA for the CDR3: TGTGCCAGCAGTTACTCGTGGACATGGAGCACAGATACGCAGTATTTT.

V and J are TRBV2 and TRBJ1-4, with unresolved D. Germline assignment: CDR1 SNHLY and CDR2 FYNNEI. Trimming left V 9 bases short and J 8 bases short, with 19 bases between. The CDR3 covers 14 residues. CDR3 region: CASLGDYASEKLFF. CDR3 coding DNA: TGTGCCAGTTTGGGCGACTATGCTAGCGAAAAACTGTTTTTT.

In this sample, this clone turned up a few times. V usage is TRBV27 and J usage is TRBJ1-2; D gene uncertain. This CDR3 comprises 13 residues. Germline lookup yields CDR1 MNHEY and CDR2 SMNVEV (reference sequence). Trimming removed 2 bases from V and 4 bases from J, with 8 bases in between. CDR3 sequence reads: CASSLGQPYGYTF. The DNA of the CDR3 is TGTGCCAGCAGTTTAGGGCAGCCCTATGGCTACACCTTC.

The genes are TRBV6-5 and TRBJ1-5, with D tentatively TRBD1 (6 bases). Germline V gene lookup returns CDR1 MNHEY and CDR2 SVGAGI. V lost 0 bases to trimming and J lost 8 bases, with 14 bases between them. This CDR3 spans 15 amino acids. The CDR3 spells CASSYSPQGTEPQHF. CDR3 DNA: TGTGCCAGCAGTTACTCACCTCAGGGGACGGAGCCCCAGCATTTT.

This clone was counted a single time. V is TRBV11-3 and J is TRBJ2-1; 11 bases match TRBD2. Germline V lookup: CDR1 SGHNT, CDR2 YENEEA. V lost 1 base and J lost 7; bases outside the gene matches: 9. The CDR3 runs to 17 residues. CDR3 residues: CASSLGLSGGAWNEQFF. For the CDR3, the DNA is TGTGCCAGCAGCTTAGGACTTAGCGGGGGGGCGTGGAATGAGCAGTTCTTC.

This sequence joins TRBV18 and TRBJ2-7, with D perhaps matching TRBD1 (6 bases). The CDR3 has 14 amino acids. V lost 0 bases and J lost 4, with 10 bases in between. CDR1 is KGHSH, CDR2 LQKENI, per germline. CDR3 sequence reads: CASSPPGRGYEQYF. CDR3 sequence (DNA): TGTGCCAGCTCACCACCCGGCAGGGGTTACGAGCAGTACTTC.

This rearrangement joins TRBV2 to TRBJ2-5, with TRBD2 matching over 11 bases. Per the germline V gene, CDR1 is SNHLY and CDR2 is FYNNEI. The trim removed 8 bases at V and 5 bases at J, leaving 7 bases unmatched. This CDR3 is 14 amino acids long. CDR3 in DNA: TGTGCCAGCGGCCTAGCGGGGGGTGGGGAGACCCAGTACTTC. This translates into CASGLAGGGETQYF.

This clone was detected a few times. The CDR3 DNA follows: TGTGCCAGCAGTTTCCAGGGCCGTCAGGGGCATTTT. Translated: CASSFQGRQGHF. This rearrangement joins TRBV28 to TRBJ1-5; tentative D call: TRBD1 (5 bases). The germline V gene has CDR1 MDHEN and CDR2 SYDVKM. Trimming removed 3 bases from V and 15 bases from J, with 15 bases in between. The CDR3 is made up of 12 amino acids.

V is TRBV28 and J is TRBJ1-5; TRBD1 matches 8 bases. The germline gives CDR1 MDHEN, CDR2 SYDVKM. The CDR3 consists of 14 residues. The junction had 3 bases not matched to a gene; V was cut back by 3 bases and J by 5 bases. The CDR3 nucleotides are TGTGCCAGCAGTTTCAGGGGGCGGCATCAGCCCCAGCATTTT. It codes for CASSFRGRHQPQHF.

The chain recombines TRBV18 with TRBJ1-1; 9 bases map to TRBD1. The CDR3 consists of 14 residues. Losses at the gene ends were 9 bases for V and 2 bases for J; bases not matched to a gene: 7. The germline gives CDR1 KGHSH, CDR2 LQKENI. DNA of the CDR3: TGTGCCAGTCGACAGGGGGGGACCAACACTGAAGCTTTCTTT. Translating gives CASRQGGTNTEAFF.

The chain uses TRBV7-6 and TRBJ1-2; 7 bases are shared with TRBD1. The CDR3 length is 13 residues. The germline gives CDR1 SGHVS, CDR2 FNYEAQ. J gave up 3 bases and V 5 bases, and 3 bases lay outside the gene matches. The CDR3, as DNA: TGTGCCAGCAGCATAACAGGGGACTATGGCTACACCTTC. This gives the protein CASSITGDYGYTF.

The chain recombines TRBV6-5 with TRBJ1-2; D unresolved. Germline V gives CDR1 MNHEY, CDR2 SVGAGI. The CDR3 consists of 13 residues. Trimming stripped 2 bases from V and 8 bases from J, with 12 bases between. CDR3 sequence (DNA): TGTGCCAGCAGTTACAATCCGTCGGGGGGCTACACCTTC. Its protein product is CASSYNPSGGYTF.

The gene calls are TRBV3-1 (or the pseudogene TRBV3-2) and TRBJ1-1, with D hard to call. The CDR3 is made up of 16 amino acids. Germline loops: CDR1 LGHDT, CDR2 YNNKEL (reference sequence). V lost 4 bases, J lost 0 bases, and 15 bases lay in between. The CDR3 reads CASSLLGGVMNTEAFF. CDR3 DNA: TGTGCCAGCAGCCTCCTGGGCGGGGTCATGAACACTGAAGCTTTCTTT.

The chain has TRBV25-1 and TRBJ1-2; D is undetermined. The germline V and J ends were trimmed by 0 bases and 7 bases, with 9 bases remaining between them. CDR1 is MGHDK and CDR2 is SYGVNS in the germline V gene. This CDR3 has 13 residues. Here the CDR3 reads CASSEYDGFGYTF. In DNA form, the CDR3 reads TGTGCCAGCAGTGAATATGACGGGTTTGGCTACACCTTC.

CDR3 nucleotides: TGTGCCAGCAGAGAGTCAGGGGGGCTCGAAAACATTCAGTACTTC. Translating it yields CASRESGGLENIQYF. The chain uses TRBV6-6 and TRBJ2-4, with D possibly TRBD1 on 7 matching bases. This CDR3 spans 15 amino acids. Trimming pared 6 bases from V and 5 bases from J, leaving 17 bases between. Germline V gives CDR1 MNHNY, CDR2 SVGAGI (reference sequence).

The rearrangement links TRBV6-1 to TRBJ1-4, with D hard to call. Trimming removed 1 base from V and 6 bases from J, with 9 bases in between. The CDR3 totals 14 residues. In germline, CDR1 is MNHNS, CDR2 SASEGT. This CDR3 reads CASSEEPRHEKLFF. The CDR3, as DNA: TGTGCCAGCAGTGAAGAACCGCGGCATGAAAAACTGTTTTTT.